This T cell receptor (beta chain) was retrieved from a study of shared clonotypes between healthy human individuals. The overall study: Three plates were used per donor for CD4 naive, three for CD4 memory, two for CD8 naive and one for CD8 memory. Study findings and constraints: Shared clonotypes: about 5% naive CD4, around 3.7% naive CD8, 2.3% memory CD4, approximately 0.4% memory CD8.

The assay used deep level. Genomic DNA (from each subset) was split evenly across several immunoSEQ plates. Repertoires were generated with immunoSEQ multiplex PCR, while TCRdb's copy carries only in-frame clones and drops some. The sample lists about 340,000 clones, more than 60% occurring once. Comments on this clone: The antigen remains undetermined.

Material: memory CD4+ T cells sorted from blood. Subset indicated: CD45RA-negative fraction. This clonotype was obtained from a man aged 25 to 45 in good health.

The CDR3 loop is CATQRGAGETQYF. CDR3 coding DNA: TGTGCCACGCAGCGCGGGGCTGGAGAGACCCAGTACTTC. This chain connects TRBV10-3 to TRBJ2-5, with D possibly being TRBD2 (6 bases). This CDR3 contains 13 residues. In germline, CDR1 is ENHRY, CDR2 SYGVKD. With 10 bases removed from V and 4 bases from J, the gap between germline ends came to 16 bases.